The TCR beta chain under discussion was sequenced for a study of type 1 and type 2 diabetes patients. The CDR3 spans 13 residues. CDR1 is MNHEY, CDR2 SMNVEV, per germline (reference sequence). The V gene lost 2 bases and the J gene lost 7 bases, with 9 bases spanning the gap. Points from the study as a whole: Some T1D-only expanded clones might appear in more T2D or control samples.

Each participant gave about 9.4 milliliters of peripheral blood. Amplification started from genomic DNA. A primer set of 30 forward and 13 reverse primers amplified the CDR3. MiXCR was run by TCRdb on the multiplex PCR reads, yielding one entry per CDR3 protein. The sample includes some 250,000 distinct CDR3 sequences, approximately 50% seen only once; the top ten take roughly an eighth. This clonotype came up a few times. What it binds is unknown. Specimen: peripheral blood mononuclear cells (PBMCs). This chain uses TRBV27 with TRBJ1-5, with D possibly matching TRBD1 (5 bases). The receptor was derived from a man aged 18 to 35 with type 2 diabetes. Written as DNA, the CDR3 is TGTGCCAGCAGTTTACGGGGGAGGCAGCCCCAGCATTTT. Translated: CASSLRGRQPQHF.